A selection of T cell receptor beta chains follows, all from one sample in a study of early stage breast cancer tumors. Sequencing was performed with immunoSEQ multiplex PCR; in TCRdb, only in-frame clones are kept and a portion is missing. The sample consists of roughly 25,000 clones, approximately 67% of them appearing once. Source material: breast tumor tissue. The receptors originated from a person aged 55 to 75 with breast cancer. CDR3s include the opening cysteine and the closing phenylalanine or tryptophan. A D gene is named only where the DNA matches it firmly. Rows give clone size only sometimes, using once, few, many, or a class for an expanded clone.

cdr3_aa cdr3_nt d_call v_call clone_size j_call
CASASGSSYNEQFF TGTGCCAGCGCGAGCGGTAGCTCCTACAATGAGCAGTTCTTC - TRBV10-3 - TRBJ2-1
CASSSTGGEWTFF TGTGCCAGCAGCTCGACAGGGGGGGAGTGGACTTTCTTT TRBD1 TRBV7-3 - TRBJ1-1
CASSALASPYNEQFF TGTGCCAGCAGTGCCCTAGCGTCCCCTTACAATGAGCAGTTCTTC - TRBV25-1 - TRBJ2-1
CASSTRQGGHNEQFF TGTGCCAGCAGTACTAGACAGGGGGGGCACAATGAGCAGTTCTTC TRBD1 TRBV27 - TRBJ2-1
CASSGGQGMETQYF TGCGCCAGCAGCGGTGGACAGGGTATGGAGACCCAGTACTTC TRBD1 TRBV5-1 few TRBJ2-5
CASSGVGQVEGYTF TGTGCCAGCAGCGGGGTGGGGCAGGTAGAAGGCTACACCTTC - TRBV5-4 few TRBJ1-2
CASSLGGTDYNEQFF TGCGCCAGCAGCTTGGGCGGGACAGACTACAATGAGCAGTTCTTC - TRBV5-1 once TRBJ2-1
CASSQGAQNEQFF TGCGCCAGCAGCCAGGGGGCGCAAAATGAGCAGTTCTTC - TRBV4-3 - TRBJ2-1
CAWRLAGAADTQYF TGTGCCTGGAGACTAGCGGGAGCAGCAGATACGCAGTATTTT TRBD2 TRBV30 - TRBJ2-3
CASGDPSGIYEQYF TGCGCCAGCGGGGATCCTAGCGGGATCTACGAGCAGTACTTC TRBD2 TRBV5-1 - TRBJ2-7
CASSLGSVNTEAFF TGTGCCAGCAGTCTTGGTTCGGTGAACACTGAAGCTTTCTTT - TRBV6-5 - TRBJ1-1
CASSPGTLYEQYF TGTGCCAGCAGCCCCGGGACTTTGTACGAGCAGTACTTC - TRBV11-2 few TRBJ2-7
CASSQGDRRRGYTF TGCGCCAGCAGCCAAGGCGACAGGCGCAGAGGCTACACCTTC - TRBV4-3 medium-sized TRBJ1-2
CASSRTREGYGYTF TGTGCCAGCAGCCGTACCAGGGAGGGCTATGGCTACACCTTC - TRBV7-2 few TRBJ1-2
CASSPTVYQETQYF TGTGCCAGTAGTCCCACGGTGTACCAAGAGACCCAGTACTTC - TRBV19 - TRBJ2-5
CASSRTGMNQPQHF TGTGCCAGTTCCCGGACAGGGATGAATCAGCCCCAGCATTTT TRBD1 TRBV19 - TRBJ1-5
CATNPGTSTDTQYF TGTGCCACCAACCCCGGGACTTCCACAGATACGCAGTATTTT - TRBV15 - TRBJ2-3
CASSPPGGLETQYF TGTGCCAGCTCACCACCGGGGGGATTGGAGACCCAGTACTTC - TRBV18 - TRBJ2-5
CASSFYYGEETQYF TGTGCCAGCAGCTTTTATTACGGTGAAGAGACCCAGTACTTC - TRBV7-7 - TRBJ2-5
CASQGGTDTQYF TGTGCCAGCCAGGGCGGCACAGATACGCAGTATTTT - TRBV27 - TRBJ2-3
CASSQQAQADTQYF TGTGCCAGCAGCCAACAGGCCCAGGCGGATACGCAGTATTTT - TRBV7-2 many TRBJ2-3
CASSLQSSGPSSYEQYF TGTGCCAGCAGTTTACAAAGTAGCGGGCCGAGCTCCTACGAGCAGTACTTC TRBD2 TRBV28 - TRBJ2-7
CASSPLARRETQYF TGTGCCAGTAGTCCCCTCGCCAGGAGGGAGACCCAGTACTTC - TRBV19 - TRBJ2-5
CATSRILGTANTYEQYF TGTGCCACCAGCAGAATACTTGGGACAGCCAATACCTACGAGCAGTACTTC TRBD1 TRBV15 - TRBJ2-7
CASSQNPGQMARESTYEQYF TGCGCCAGCAGTCAGAACCCAGGTCAAATGGCGCGGGAGAGCACCTACGAGCAGTACTTC TRBD2 TRBV23-1 - TRBJ2-7
CASSLVSGTEAFF TGTGCCAGCAGCTTGGTATCCGGCACTGAAGCTTTCTTT - TRBV5-5 - TRBJ1-1
CASSLTSGRGSYEQYF TGTGCCAGCAGCCTGACTAGCGGGAGGGGGTCCTACGAGCAGTACTTC TRBD2 TRBV7-2 - TRBJ2-7
CASSLAYPGQNRNTEAFF TGCGCCAGCAGCTTGGCCTATCCCGGACAGAATCGGAACACTGAAGCTTTCTTT - TRBV5-1 few TRBJ1-1
CASTTRGPTYEQYF TGTGCCAGCACCACCCGCGGGCCAACCTACGAGCAGTACTTC - TRBV6-6 - TRBJ2-7
CASSLGHFNEKLFF TGTGCCAGCAGCTTAGGACACTTTAATGAAAAACTGTTTTTT - TRBV7-9 - TRBJ1-4
CASSYGTTGGYGQYF TGTGCCAGCAGTTACGGAACGACGGGGGGTTATGGGCAGTACTTC TRBD2 TRBV6-5 - TRBJ2-7
CASSLSNKNYGYTF TGTGCCAGCAGCTTATCCAACAAAAACTATGGCTACACCTTC - TRBV7-9 - TRBJ1-2
CASNPQGDGTEAFF TGTGCCAGCAACCCACAGGGGGACGGAACTGAAGCTTTCTTT TRBD1 TRBV11-2 - TRBJ1-1
CASSNRGRNTEAFF TGTGCCAGCAGCAACAGGGGCCGGAACACTGAAGCTTTCTTT TRBD1 TRBV28 few TRBJ1-1
CASSETQGYEQYF TGTGCCAGCAGTGAAACACAGGGGTACGAGCAGTACTTC TRBD1 TRBV2 - TRBJ2-7
CASSLDSPSLSQYF TGTGCCAGCAGCTTAGATTCGCCTAGCCTGTCCCAGTACTTC - TRBV11-1 few TRBJ2-5
CASSQVSGRDTGELFF TGCGCCAGCAGCCAGGTTAGCGGGAGGGACACCGGGGAGCTGTTTTTT TRBD2 TRBV4-3 - TRBJ2-2
CASSLTRGTGELFF TGTGCCAGCAGCTTAACTAGGGGCACCGGGGAGCTGTTTTTT - TRBV7-3 medium-sized TRBJ2-2
CASSRTGGAPSEQYF TGTGCCAGCAGCAGGACAGGGGGCGCCCCCTCCGAGCAGTACTTC TRBD1 TRBV7-8 - TRBJ2-7
CASSHMGQGPPYF TGTGCCAGCAGCCATATGGGACAGGGGCCGCCCTACTTC TRBD1 TRBV14 - TRBJ2-5
CASSLIETVNGEKLFF TGTGCCAGCAGCTTAATAGAGACTGTCAATGGTGAAAAACTGTTTTTT - TRBV7-2 - TRBJ1-4
CSVLRRLSTDTQYF TGCAGCGTTCTCCGGAGACTTAGCACAGATACGCAGTATTTT - TRBV29-1 - TRBJ2-3
CASSVAWRSEQYF TGTGCCAGCAGCGTAGCTTGGAGGTCGGAGCAGTACTTC - TRBV9 - TRBJ2-7
CAWRTKGTGKGYEQYF TGTGCCTGGAGAACCAAGGGGACAGGGAAAGGGTACGAGCAGTACTTC TRBD1 TRBV30 - TRBJ2-7
CASSPLVAGASYEQYF TGTGCCAGCTCACCACTCGTAGCGGGAGCGTCCTACGAGCAGTACTTC TRBD2 TRBV18 - TRBJ2-7
CASSPVMDPRGQYF TGTGCCAGCAGCCCGGTTATGGATCCCAGGGGGCAGTACTTC - TRBV5-4 - TRBJ2-7
CASKLTGSWTDTQYF TGTGCCAGCAAATTGACAGGGAGTTGGACAGATACGCAGTATTTT TRBD1 TRBV6-5 few TRBJ2-3
CASSSPGTGGSEQFF TGTGCCAGCAGCTCCCCCGGGACAGGGGGAAGTGAGCAGTTCTTC TRBD1 TRBV7-9 - TRBJ2-1